The 28 T cell receptor beta chains given below trace back to one sample, sequenced in a study of T-cell memory formation after mild COVID-19 (dated by TCRdb to about 2021). Library creation used 5' RACE. Sequencer: Illumina NovaSeq 6000. TCRdb reprocessing: public reads trimmed at Q25 with fastp, clones called with MiXCR, in-frame beta chains kept. Duplicate CDR3 protein sequences are folded into a single record with the most common DNA and genes. The sample includes 410,000 or so distinct CDR3 sequences, with less than 25% observed a single time. The ten top clones hold 10% to 15% of the sample. Sequencing used PBMCs or a T cell subset sorted from them (not recorded which). These receptors originate from an adult woman who had mild COVID-19 (a few samples of this study predate the infection). The sample titles of this study are shuffled in the database, so cell type and time point are left out; the donor was told from shared clones.

The chain's CDR3 is CAIRGSETTNEKLFF. As DNA, the CDR3 is TGTGCCATCAGGGGCAGCGAAACAACTAATGAAAAACTGTTTTTT. V gene TRBV10-3 combines with J gene TRBJ1-4, with D uncertain. CDR1 and CDR2 (germline): ENHRY, SYGVKD. V was shortened by 6 bases and J by 0 bases, with 11 bases between the two germline ends. The CDR3 spans 15 residues.

J is TRBJ2-7 and V is TRBV18, with 10 positions matching TRBD1. The CDR3 runs 15 residues. CDR1 and CDR2 (germline): KGHSH, LQKENI. The V and J ends lost 5 bases and 4 bases, in that order; junction bases with no gene match: 8. In DNA, the CDR3 is TGTGCCAGCTCAGAGGCGACAGGGGGCGTTTACGAGCAGTACTTC. It translates to CASSEATGGVYEQYF.

This clonotype was counted only a few times. The chain carries TRBV5-1 and TRBJ1-2; D is unresolved. This CDR3 has 15 residues. V lost 0 bases and J lost 3, with 12 bases in between. CDR1 SGHRS and CDR2 YFSETQ come from the germline V gene. The CDR3 DNA reads TGCGCCAGCAGCTTGGGACAAACTTACGACTATGGCTACACCTTC. This sequence encodes CASSLGQTYDYGYTF.

V and J are TRBV10-3 and TRBJ2-1; 7 bases are shared with TRBD1. Germline V gives CDR1 ENHRY, CDR2 SYGVKD. The V and J ends lost 8 bases and 3 bases, in that order; junction bases with no gene match: 10. The CDR3 contains 15 residues. The CDR3 DNA reads as TGTGCCATCGGTGGTACAGGGGTCCTCTACAATGAGCAGTTCTTC. Protein product: CAIGGTGVLYNEQFF.

This clonotype was observed a handful of times. J is TRBJ2-7 and V is TRBV5-1, with TRBD1 matching over 7 bases. The CDR3 contains 15 residues. Germline trimming cut 0 bases from V and 4 bases from J; bases unmatched to any gene: 7. Germline V gene lookup returns CDR1 SGHRS and CDR2 YFSETQ. DNA for the CDR3: TGCGCCAGCAGCTTGGGGACGGGACAGAGATACGAGCAGTACTTC. Residues: CASSLGTGQRYEQYF.

This clonotype was found a few times. The rearrangement links TRBV6-5 to TRBJ1-5; D ambiguous. V was shortened by 7 bases and J by 0 bases, with 16 bases between the two germline ends. Germline lookup yields CDR1 MNHEY and CDR2 SVGAGI. The CDR3 is 16 amino acids. Written as DNA, the CDR3 is TGTGCCAGCAACCCCCGGGCTCTGTTTAGCAATCAGCCCCAGCATTTT. Translation: CASNPRALFSNQPQHF.

This clonotype was detected only a few times. Written as DNA, the CDR3 is TGTGCCAGCAGTTCACAGGGGAACCACGAGCAGTACTTC. It specifies CASSSQGNHEQYF. V is TRBV27 and J is TRBJ2-7; the match to TRBD1 covers 7 bases. Per germline, CDR1 MNHEY and CDR2 SMNVEV (reference sequence). The CDR3 sequence is 13 residues long. Trimming at V came to 4 bases and at J to 5 bases, leaving 5 bases not matched to a gene.

This clonotype was counted a few times. V is TRBV9 and J is TRBJ1-2, with TRBD1 matching 12 bases. The CDR3 has 17 residues. Germline CDR1 and CDR2: SGDLS and YYNGEE. Trimming at V came to 3 bases and at J to 5 bases, leaving 11 bases not matched to a gene. For the CDR3, the DNA is TGTGCCAGCAGCGACGGGACAGGGGGCCCCTCGATTTATGGCTACACCTTC. It is translated as CASSDGTGGPSIYGYTF.

The chain carries TRBV7-2 and TRBJ2-5, with unresolved D. V lost 2 bases and J 5 bases, leaving 9 bases between the germline ends. Germline values: CDR1 SGHTA, CDR2 FQGNSA. The CDR3 is made up of 13 amino acids. The CDR3 DNA reads TGTGCCAGCAGCTTAATGATCGACGAGACCCAGTACTTC. It codes for CASSLMIDETQYF.

This clonotype was picked up many times. The CDR3 is CASSQGQGGAYEQYF. Written as DNA, the CDR3 is TGTGCCAGCAGCCAAGGACAGGGGGGCGCCTACGAGCAGTACTTC. The chain is built from TRBV3-1 and TRBJ2-7, with 9 bases that match TRBD1. CDR1 and CDR2 from the germline V gene are LGHDT and YNNKEL (reference sequence). The length of the CDR3 is 15 residues. The trim removed 1 base at V and 2 bases at J, leaving 3 bases unmatched.

This chain uses TRBV20-1 with TRBJ1-5; D unresolved. The germline V and J ends were trimmed by 3 bases and 0 bases, with 12 bases remaining between them. Looked up from germline, CDR1 is DFQATT and CDR2 is SNEGSKA (reference sequence). CDR3 length: 15 residues. The CDR3 reads CSASRTWDSNQPQHF. The CDR3 DNA reads as TGCAGTGCTAGCCGGACCTGGGATAGCAATCAGCCCCAGCATTTT.

In this sample, this clonotype turned up a few times. J is TRBJ2-2 and V is TRBV10-3, with D tentatively TRBD1 (6 bases). Germline V gene sequence: CDR1 ENHRY, CDR2 SYGVKD. The CDR3 is 14 amino acids. V was clipped by 6 bases and J by 3 bases, with 11 bases between them. The CDR3 DNA is TGTGCCATCAGGGGGGCCCGAGACACCGGGGAGCTGTTTTTT. This translates into CAIRGARDTGELFF.

The chain couples TRBV5-5 to TRBJ1-1; the match to TRBD1 covers 9 bases. The junction had 13 bases not matched to a gene; V was cut back by 0 bases and J by 1 base. Germline CDR1 SGHKS, CDR2 YYEKEE (reference sequence). The CDR3 runs 19 residues. DNA for the CDR3: TGTGCCAGCAGCTTGGGAATTCTAGGACAGGGGTTTGAGAACACTGAAGCTTTCTTT. Translated, it gives CASSLGILGQGFENTEAFF.

This clonotype turned up a few times. V usage is TRBV6-6 and J usage is TRBJ1-1; D may be TRBD1 (6 bases). The V and J ends lost 2 bases and 2 bases respectively, with 15 bases between them. CDR3 length equals 16 residues. In germline, CDR1 is MNHNY, CDR2 SVGAGI (reference sequence). CDR3 protein: CASSYLRGATNTEAFF. The CDR3 nucleotides read TGTGCCAGCAGTTACCTCCGGGGGGCTACTAACACTGAAGCTTTCTTT.

This clonotype was found a few times. The rearrangement joins TRBV11-2 to TRBJ1-1, with D hard to call. The V end lost 4 bases, the J end lost 5 bases, and 11 bases lay between the germline ends. Per the germline V gene, CDR1 is SGHAT and CDR2 is FQNNGV. This CDR3 region has 13 residues. CDR3: CASSSLTNTEAFF. Here the CDR3 DNA reads TGTGCCAGCAGCTCGTTGACGAATACTGAAGCTTTCTTT.

The genes are TRBV19 and TRBJ2-3; 9 positions match TRBD2. Germline CDR1 and CDR2: LNHDA and SQIVND (reference sequence). Trimming cost V 6 bases and J 1 base; bases outside gene matches: 5. The CDR3 is made up of 15 amino acids. DNA for the CDR3: TGTGCCAGTAGGGGACTAGCCGAGGGCACAGATACGCAGTATTTT. Translation gives CASRGLAEGTDTQYF.

The chain combines TRBV6-5 with TRBJ2-5; 7 bases fit TRBD1. CDR1 is MNHEY and CDR2 is SVGAGI in the germline V gene. The J segment lost 5 bases and the V segment lost 5 bases, leaving 11 bases of the junction unmatched. The CDR3 has 15 residues. The CDR3 reads CASSSRQGWGETQYF. CDR3 bases: TGTGCCAGCAGTAGCCGACAGGGTTGGGGGGAGACCCAGTACTTC.

The chain couples TRBV20-1 to TRBJ1-5; weak D call: TRBD1 (5 bases). The CDR3 is 12 residues long. V lost 3 bases to trimming and J lost 11 bases, with 14 bases between them. From germline, CDR1 is DFQATT and CDR2 SNEGSKA (reference sequence). CDR3 in amino acids: CSASPGQGAQHF. The CDR3 DNA sequence: TGCAGTGCTAGTCCAGGCCAAGGGGCCCAGCATTTT.

This chain uses TRBV15 with TRBJ1-2; TRBD1 is a possible D gene (5 bases). V was shortened by 5 bases and J by 6 bases, with 13 bases between the two germline ends. The CDR3 is 13 amino acids. The germline gives CDR1 LNHNV, CDR2 YYDKDF (reference sequence). The CDR3 loop reads CATSLTGGNGYTF. For the CDR3, the DNA is TGTGCCACCAGCTTGACCGGGGGGAATGGCTACACCTTC.

This clonotype was found a few times. The chain recombines TRBV12-3 or TRBV12-4 with TRBJ2-5; D is undetermined. V lost 6 bases and J 3 bases, leaving 5 bases between the germline ends. This CDR3 contains 11 residues. CDR3 residues: CASRRKETQYF. CDR3 nucleotide sequence: TGTGCCAGCAGGAGAAAAGAGACCCAGTACTTC.

This clonotype was seen ten or more times. V and J are TRBV12-3 or TRBV12-4 and TRBJ2-7; no reliable D call. The length of the CDR3 is 13 residues. Trimming stripped 3 bases from V and 4 bases from J, with 10 bases between. CDR3 region: CASSFSSGYEQYF. The DNA of the CDR3 is TGTGCCAGCAGTTTCTCTTCAGGTTACGAGCAGTACTTC.

The V and J genes are TRBV19 and TRBJ2-3, with D maybe TRBD1 (7 bases). CDR1 and CDR2 from the germline V gene are LNHDA and SQIVND (reference sequence). This CDR3 contains 16 residues. Trimming shortened V by 3 bases and J by 1 base, and 14 bases separated the two germline ends. In DNA, the CDR3 is TGTGCCAGTAGTATGGAGGGGGCGCTTCGCACAGATACGCAGTATTTT. It specifies CASSMEGALRTDTQYF.

The rearrangement uses TRBV3-1 and TRBJ2-5; possibly TRBD2 for D (7 bases). The V and J ends lost 8 bases and 7 bases respectively, with 14 bases between them. This CDR3 is 12 amino acids long. CDR1 is LGHDT, CDR2 YNNKEL, per germline (reference sequence). CDR3 sequence: CASAQGGGTQYF. As DNA, the CDR3 is TGTGCCAGCGCCCAGGGAGGGGGGACCCAGTACTTC.

The V and J genes are TRBV5-1 and TRBJ1-4; 9 bases are a match to TRBD1. This CDR3 is 17 amino acids long. J gave up 3 bases and V 4 bases, and 10 bases lay outside the gene matches. Per germline, CDR1 SGHRS and CDR2 YFSETQ. CDR3 loop: CASSTGQGRASNEKLFF. CDR3 in DNA: TGCGCCAGCAGCACAGGACAGGGGCGGGCATCTAATGAAAAACTGTTTTTT.

The chain recombines TRBV7-9 with TRBJ1-2; D is unclear. Per germline, CDR1 SEHNR and CDR2 FQNEAQ (reference sequence). The CDR3 runs to 14 residues. V was clipped by 1 base and J by 5 bases, with 11 bases between them. The CDR3 is CASSLEGRGYGYTF. In DNA, the CDR3 is TGTGCCAGCAGCTTAGAGGGTCGAGGGTATGGCTACACCTTC.

This clonotype was observed a handful of times. V is TRBV4-3 and J is TRBJ1-4; 9 nucleotides align to TRBD1. CDR3 length: 16 amino acids. Losses at the gene ends were 6 bases for V and 5 bases for J; bases not matched to a gene: 10. Germline V gene data show CDR1 as LGHNA and CDR2 as YSLEER. The CDR3 DNA sequence: TGCGCCAGCAGTCGGCAGTCGACAGGGGGAAATGAAAAACTGTTTTTT. This gives the protein CASSRQSTGGNEKLFF.

There are a few counts of this clonotype. This chain links TRBV7-9 with TRBJ2-7; TRBD2 aligns across 8 bases. This CDR3 is 15 amino acids long. Germline-derived CDR1 and CDR2 are SEHNR and FQNEAQ (reference sequence). The V gene end was trimmed by 4 bases and the J gene end by 6 bases; junction bases not matched to a gene: 11. The CDR3 DNA is TGTGCCAGCAGCTCAGTCCCTAGCGGGCTAGCCGAGCAGTACTTC. Its protein product is CASSSVPSGLAEQYF.

This clonotype was seen a handful of times. The chain links TRBV12-3 or TRBV12-4 to TRBJ1-2; 7 positions agree with TRBD1. This CDR3 spans 13 amino acids. V shed 2 bases, J shed 7 bases, and the junction held 4 bases outside the gene matches. CDR3 loop: CASSLTGDLGYTF. CDR3 DNA: TGTGCCAGCAGTTTAACAGGGGACCTTGGCTACACCTTC.